This entry lists 7 T cell receptor beta chains sequenced from one sample in a study of CD8 T cells in ankylosing spondylitis. Using its own MiXCR run on the 5' RACE reads, TCRdb lists one record per CDR3 protein. The table shows 130,000 or so distinct CDR3 sequences, with more than 9.5% occurring only once. The sample was blood, either unsorted or a sorted T cell fraction (not recorded which). These receptors came from a female donor with ankylosing spondylitis or in good health (not recorded which).

V gene TRBV20-1 combines with J gene TRBJ2-3; D remains unclear. The CDR3 loop spans 14 amino acids. Trimming took 3 bases from V and 0 from J, leaving 10 bases between them. The germline gives CDR1 DFQATT, CDR2 SNEGSKA (reference sequence). The CDR3 protein is CSASGPRSTDTQYF. CDR3 nucleotides: TGCAGTGCTAGCGGACCCCGAAGCACAGATACGCAGTATTTT.

This clonotype was found a few times. Being one base from a much bigger clone, this may be a read error. The chain couples TRBV12-3 or TRBV12-4 to TRBJ1-2; the D gene is possibly TRBD1 (6 bases). The CDR3 runs to 12 residues. V gave up 5 bases and J gave up 12 bases, with 16 bases separating them. CDR3 region: CASSHRQEGDTF. The CDR3 DNA is TGTGCCAGCAGTCACCGACAGGAGGGCGACACCTTC.

The sample holds many counts of this clonotype. The chain combines TRBV12-3 or TRBV12-4 with TRBJ2-2, with D tentatively TRBD1 (6 bases). CDR3 length: 14 residues. V was trimmed by 1 base and J by 8 bases, leaving 11 bases between them. CDR3 loop: CASSLEQGSGELFF. CDR3 coding DNA: TGTGCCAGCAGTTTAGAACAGGGCTCTGGGGAGCTGTTTTTT.

Remarks on this clonotype: A single base separates this from a much larger clone, so it may be a read error. The gene calls are TRBV29-1 and TRBJ1-1, with 7 bases fitting TRBD1. The CDR3 runs 13 residues. In germline, CDR1 is SQVTM, CDR2 ANQGSEA. Germline trimming cut 4 bases from V and 1 base from J; bases unmatched to any gene: 3. Here the CDR3 DNA reads TGCAGCGTTGGAGGGGACAGGAACACTGAAGCTTTCTTT. Amino acid sequence: CSVGGDRNTEAFF.

This clonotype was counted many times. The V gene is TRBV5-1, the J gene TRBJ2-5; TRBD1 agrees at 8 bases. The CDR3 covers 15 residues. Unmatched junction bases numbered 10, after V lost 4 bases and J lost 5 bases. The germline V gene encodes CDR1 SGHRS and CDR2 YFSETQ. As DNA, the CDR3 is TGCGCCAGCAGCGCTGTTCAGGGGGCGCAGGAGACCCAGTACTTC. It codes for CASSAVQGAQETQYF.

This clonotype was seen many times. The chain is built from TRBV27 and TRBJ2-5; D is ambiguous. Germline V gives CDR1 MNHEY, CDR2 SMNVEV (reference sequence). This CDR3 spans 10 amino acids. Trimming cost V 5 bases and J 6 bases, with 4 bases left between them. The CDR3 region is CASSEQTQYF. The CDR3 DNA is TGTGCCAGCAGTGAGCAGACCCAGTACTTC.

The rearrangement links TRBV2 to TRBJ1-4, with D perhaps matching TRBD1 (5 bases). Germline-derived CDR1 and CDR2 are SNHLY and FYNNEI. The CDR3 covers 14 residues. V lost 3 bases and J 0 bases, leaving 5 bases between the germline ends. In nucleotides, the CDR3 is TGTGCCAGCAGTGAGGGGGCAACTAATGAAAAACTGTTTTTT. It encodes CASSEGATNEKLFF.